This T cell receptor beta chain emerged from a study of blood T cell repertoires in COVID-19. About the study: Samples taken during acute and convalescent COVID-19 were collected in the United States, Italy and Spain. PBMCs, B-cell-depleted T cells, or T cells were the source of the cDNA or gDNA that made up the material.

The junction had 5 bases not matched to a gene; V was cut back by 5 bases and J by 4 bases. This CDR3 spans 14 amino acids. Germline assignment: CDR1 LNHNV and CDR2 YYDKDF (reference sequence). Assay used: immunoSEQ multiplex PCR; TCRdb lists only in-frame clones, some missing. The sample yields more than 95,000 clones, 83% seen once. The TCR comes from a man at least 80 years old with active or convalescent COVID-19. Source material: peripheral blood. The V gene is TRBV15, the J gene TRBJ2-5; TRBD1 matches 9 bases. CDR3 sequence (DNA): TGTGCCACCAGCCAGCGACAGGGGGGAGAGACCCAGTACTTC. Protein sequence: CATSQRQGGETQYF.